A single sample gave rise to the 26 T cell receptor beta chains below, sequenced in a study of spatial heterogeneity in lung cancer. Described time point: sample taken at primary tumor resection. The study sequenced unsorted whole RNA from tumor, nontumor lung or frozen PBMC. TCRdb reprocessed the 5' RACE reads with MiXCR, giving one entry per CDR3 protein. The table includes roughly 70,000 distinct CDR3 sequences, about 14% detected once. The sample here was PBMCs, taken at surgery. These receptors all stem from a male donor with early-stage non-small cell lung cancer.

This clonotype was seen at least ten times. This chain uses TRBV28 with TRBJ1-5; no clear D. CDR3 length: 14 amino acids. Between the trimmed V and J ends, which lost 2 bases and 3 bases, there was a span of 8 bases. Germline loops: CDR1 MDHEN, CDR2 SYDVKM. CDR3 sequence reads: CASSLMLYNQPQHF. DNA for the CDR3: TGTGCCAGCAGTTTAATGCTCTACAATCAGCCCCAGCATTTT.

This clonotype has ten or more counts. The CDR3 is CATSAGHGYGYTF. The CDR3 DNA reads TGTGCCACCAGTGCAGGCCATGGCTATGGCTACACCTTC. J is TRBJ1-2 and V is TRBV24-1, with D unresolved. Germline assignment: CDR1 KGHDR and CDR2 SFDVKD. CDR3 length: 13 amino acids. Trimming took 5 bases from V and 4 from J, leaving 10 bases between them.

In regard to this clonotype: Given a much more abundant clone one base away, this may be a read error. The chain carries TRBV12-3 or TRBV12-4 and TRBJ2-3; D remains ambiguous. V was trimmed by 4 bases and J by 4 bases, leaving 15 bases between them. The CDR3 is made up of 15 amino acids. The CDR3 nucleotides read TGTGCCAGCAGTTCCTCCCCCCTGAGGTCAGATACGCAGTATTTT. Protein product: CASSSSPLRSDTQYF.

This clonotype was counted ten times or more. The chain has TRBV4-2 and TRBJ2-5; possible D gene TRBD1, 6 bases. Trimming took off 4 bases at V and 0 bases at J, with 9 bases between the two ends. The CDR3 consists of 14 residues. Germline loops: CDR1 LGHNA, CDR2 YNFKEQ. The CDR3 sequence: CASSRGDNQETQYF. DNA of the CDR3: TGTGCCAGCAGCCGAGGGGACAACCAAGAGACCCAGTACTTC.

The chain's CDR3 is CASSQSSQGDKQYF. As DNA, the CDR3 is TGTGCCAGCAGCCAATCCAGTCAGGGAGACAAGCAGTACTTC. The chain has TRBV14 and TRBJ2-7; D may be TRBD1 or TRBD2 (5 bases each). The CDR3 length is 14 residues. Germline V CDR1 and CDR2: SGHDN, FVKESK. V lost 2 bases, J lost 8 bases, and 16 bases lay in between.

This clonotype came up a few times. Here the CDR3 reads CASSLLGRELNEQFF. The CDR3 DNA reads as TGTGCCAGCAGCTTACTCGGGAGAGAGCTCAATGAGCAGTTCTTC. The chain recombines TRBV7-9 with TRBJ2-1; D is perhaps TRBD2 (6 bases). V dropped 2 bases and J dropped 6 bases, with 14 bases sitting between them. CDR1 and CDR2 from the germline V gene are SEHNR and FQNEAQ (reference sequence). There are 15 residues in the CDR3.

This clonotype has at least ten counts. The V and J genes are TRBV30 and TRBJ2-1, with a weak D call TRBD2 (5 bases). Germline V lookup: CDR1 GTSNPN, CDR2 SVGIG (reference sequence). CDR3 size: 15 residues. The ends were cut back, 0 bases at V and 2 bases at J, with 11 bases in the middle. For the CDR3, the DNA is TGTGCCTGGAGTGTACGAGGGAGTCCCTACAATGAGCAGTTCTTC. This gives the protein CAWSVRGSPYNEQFF.

This clonotype was seen many times. V is TRBV4-1 and J is TRBJ2-2, with D perhaps matching TRBD2 (6 bases). This CDR3 contains 16 residues. Germline V gene lookup returns CDR1 MGHRA and CDR2 YSYEKL. V was pared by 2 bases and J by 9 bases, with 19 bases between. The CDR3 DNA sequence: TGCGCCAGCAGCCAAACCGGGACTCCCGTTGGCCGGGAGCTGTTTTTT. This sequence encodes CASSQTGTPVGRELFF.

This clonotype came up many times. This chain joins TRBV7-2 and TRBJ2-5, with D possibly TRBD2 on 6 matching bases. CDR1 and CDR2 from the germline V gene are SGHTA and FQGNSA. V gave up 8 bases and J gave up 9 bases, with 13 bases separating them. The CDR3 totals 11 residues. The CDR3 DNA follows: TGTGCCAGCGGCGCGGGGCTGGCCCAGTACTTC. Protein product: CASGAGLAQYF.

This clonotype was counted a few times. J is TRBJ2-2 and V is TRBV4-1; D remains unclear. Germline V lookup: CDR1 MGHRA, CDR2 YSYEKL. Between the trimmed V and J ends, which lost 2 bases and 4 bases, there was a span of 2 bases. This CDR3 is 12 amino acids long. The CDR3 DNA follows: TGCGCCAGCAGCCAAATCACCGGGGAGCTGTTTTTT. Translated, it gives CASSQITGELFF.

The CDR3 loop reads CASSQDHSSGNTIYF. The CDR3 DNA reads TGCGCCAGCAGCCAAGATCACAGCTCTGGAAACACCATATATTTT. This chain links TRBV4-1 with TRBJ1-3, with unresolved D. CDR3 size: 15 residues. In germline, CDR1 is MGHRA, CDR2 YSYEKL. The ends were cut back, 0 bases at V and 0 bases at J, with 6 bases in the middle.

This clonotype showed up just once. CDR3 amino acids: CSARVPGRGAADTQYF. The DNA for the CDR3 is TGCAGTGCTAGGGTCCCAGGACGTGGAGCAGCAGATACGCAGTATTTT. V is TRBV20-1 and J is TRBJ2-3; D remains ambiguous. The CDR3 sequence is 16 residues long. The germline gives CDR1 DFQATT, CDR2 SNEGSKA (reference sequence). The germline V and J ends were trimmed by 3 bases and 4 bases, with 20 bases remaining between them.

V usage is TRBV27 and J usage is TRBJ1-1; TRBD1 aligns across 9 bases. This CDR3 contains 18 residues. Looked up from germline, CDR1 is MNHEY and CDR2 is SMNVEV (reference sequence). Unmatched junction bases numbered 13, after V lost 2 bases and J lost 3 bases. The chain's CDR3 is CASSLIPPGQGFYTEAFF. The CDR3 DNA reads as TGTGCCAGCAGTTTAATTCCTCCGGGACAGGGCTTTTACACTGAAGCTTTCTTT.

This clonotype has just a few counts. The rearrangement joins TRBV7-7 to TRBJ2-2; D not resolved. Germline V gene data show CDR1 as SSHAT and CDR2 as FNYEAQ (reference sequence). The CDR3 is 12 amino acids. Here the CDR3 reads CASSMDTGELFF. The CDR3 coding sequence is TGTGCTAGCTCCATGGACACCGGGGAGCTGTTTTTT.

Only a few counts were recorded for this clonotype. The V call is TRBV27, the J call TRBJ2-5, with unresolved D. From germline, CDR1 is MNHEY and CDR2 SMNVEV (reference sequence). V lost 4 bases and J lost 2, with 20 bases in between. The CDR3 runs 17 residues. DNA of the CDR3: TGTGCCAGCAGTTCCTTCGGGTTACTCATCGGGCAAGAGACCCAGTACTTC. It yields the protein CASSSFGLLIGQETQYF.

This clonotype was counted a few times. The V call is TRBV20-1, the J call TRBJ2-1; unclear D gene. V lost 6 bases to trimming and J lost 2 bases, with 11 bases between them. CDR1 DFQATT and CDR2 SNEGSKA come from the germline V gene (reference sequence). The CDR3 contains 13 residues. CDR3 DNA: TGCAGTGCCATAGGCGGTACCTACAATGAGCAGTTCTTC. It translates to CSAIGGTYNEQFF.

This clonotype came up many times. V and J are TRBV20-1 and TRBJ2-7, with D uncertain. In germline, CDR1 is DFQATT, CDR2 SNEGSKA (reference sequence). CDR3 size: 12 residues. Trimming took off 4 bases at V and 2 bases at J, with 9 bases between the two ends. The CDR3 DNA is TGCAGTGCTAACGCCTCCACCTACGAGCAGTACTTC. Protein: CSANASTYEQYF.

This clonotype was picked up a small number of times. The CDR3 loop is CASSPRGVGGRVGETQYF. The DNA of the CDR3 is TGTGCCAGCAGCCCCCGGGGAGTGGGAGGACGAGTTGGGGAGACCCAGTACTTC. This sequence joins TRBV7-2 and TRBJ2-5; D is perhaps TRBD2 (6 bases). This CDR3 region has 18 residues. V shed 5 bases and J shed 5 bases, with 27 bases lying between them. Per germline, CDR1 SGHTA and CDR2 FQGNSA.

This clonotype was counted only a few times. J is TRBJ1-3 and V is TRBV7-7; D gene uncertain. The CDR3 is 15 amino acids. V was clipped by 4 bases and J by 0 bases, with 10 bases between them. The V gene's germline CDR1 is SSHAT and CDR2 FNYEAQ (reference sequence). The CDR3 region is CASSSSASSGNTIYF. The CDR3 nucleotides are TGTGCCAGCAGCTCGTCGGCGAGCTCTGGAAACACCATATATTTT.

This clonotype was seen more than once but under ten times. The chain has TRBV3-1 and TRBJ2-2; possible D gene TRBD1, 5 bases. CDR3 length equals 13 residues. V lost 4 bases, J lost 7 bases, and 10 bases lay in between. CDR1 is LGHDT and CDR2 is YNNKEL in the germline V gene (reference sequence). The CDR3 nucleotides read TGTGCCAGCAGCCTACAGGCGAGCGGGGAGCTGTTTTTT. Its protein is CASSLQASGELFF.

This clonotype was observed a few times. The chain has TRBV5-6 and TRBJ2-1; 7 nucleotides match TRBD2. The ends lost 4 bases at V and 5 bases at J; junction bases unmatched: 9. The CDR3 sequence is 15 residues long. Germline CDR1 SGHDT, CDR2 YYEEEE. CDR3 DNA sequence: TGTGCCAGCAGCCCCCGGGGACTACTAGACAATGAGCAGTTCTTC. The encoded protein is CASSPRGLLDNEQFF.

The chain employs TRBV6-5 and TRBJ2-7; 10 bases are a match to TRBD2. Germline CDR1 MNHEY, CDR2 SVGAGI. The CDR3 sequence is 15 residues long. Germline trimming cut 4 bases from V and 5 bases from J; bases unmatched to any gene: 8. CDR3 in DNA: TGTGCCAGCAGTTTCGCAGCGGGAGGGCCCAACGAGCAGTACTTC. Translating gives CASSFAAGGPNEQYF.

This chain uses TRBV19 with TRBJ1-1, with D maybe TRBD1 (6 bases). Trimming removed 6 bases from V and 1 base from J, with 12 bases in between. CDR3 length equals 14 residues. The germline V gene encodes CDR1 LNHDA and CDR2 SQIVND (reference sequence). The CDR3 DNA sequence: TGTGCCAGTAGCATAACAGGGTCGAACACTGAAGCTTTCTTT. This translates into CASSITGSNTEAFF.

The chain has TRBV7-9 and TRBJ1-4; D unclear. Trimming stripped 5 bases from V and 5 bases from J, with 15 bases between. This CDR3 comprises 15 residues. The germline gives CDR1 SEHNR, CDR2 FQNEAQ (reference sequence). This CDR3 is CASSLQAIGNEKLFF. CDR3 sequence (DNA): TGTGCCAGCAGCCTTCAGGCAATCGGCAATGAAAAACTGTTTTTT.

The chain is built from TRBV7-2 and TRBJ2-3; the match to TRBD2 covers 7 bases. Germline loops: CDR1 SGHTA, CDR2 FQGNSA. The length of the CDR3 is 15 residues. The trim removed 1 base at V and 3 bases at J, leaving 4 bases unmatched. The CDR3 DNA sequence: TGTGCCAGCAGCTTAGGAGGACTAGGGACAGATACGCAGTATTTT. Translated, it gives CASSLGGLGTDTQYF.

This clonotype turned up a few times. The V and J genes are TRBV4-1 and TRBJ2-5; D remains unclear. The V end lost 1 base, the J end lost 3 bases, and 15 bases lay between the germline ends. CDR1 and CDR2 from the germline V gene are MGHRA and YSYEKL. The CDR3 is 16 amino acids. For the CDR3, the DNA is TGCGCCAGCAGCCAAGCCGCCCCGGCCCAAGAAGAGACCCAGTACTTC. Translated: CASSQAAPAQEETQYF.